The 22 T cell receptor beta chains below were found in one sample sequenced in a study of blood T cell repertoires in COVID-19. Data came from immunoSEQ multiplex PCR; TCRdb stores just in-frame clones and leaves some out. The sample includes some 82,000 clones, 91% of them seen just once. Sequencing used peripheral blood. These receptors were taken from a woman between 45 and 65 years old in a cohort sampled during active COVID-19.

This clone was counted once. This chain links TRBV11-2 with TRBJ1-1; tentatively, D is TRBD1 (6 bases). Trimming removed 6 bases from V and 2 bases from J, with 13 bases in between. The germline V gene encodes CDR1 SGHAT and CDR2 FQNNGV. This CDR3 region has 14 residues. CDR3 in amino acids: CASSLQQGNTEAFF. The DNA for the CDR3 is TGTGCCAGCAGTCTACAACAGGGAAACACTGAAGCTTTCTTT.

The rearrangement uses TRBV29-1 and TRBJ1-1; 9 bases fit TRBD1. V lost 6 bases and J lost 5; bases outside the gene matches: 10. There are 14 residues in the CDR3. CDR1 is SQVTM, CDR2 ANQGSEA, per germline. CDR3 protein: CSVVEQGAGTEAFF. CDR3 DNA sequence: TGCAGCGTAGTCGAACAGGGGGCTGGGACTGAAGCTTTCTTT.

The chain recombines TRBV2 with TRBJ1-5; D gene unclear. The CDR3 spans 15 residues. Germline-derived CDR1 and CDR2 are SNHLY and FYNNEI. The V end lost 6 bases, the J end lost 4 bases, and 16 bases lay between the germline ends. The CDR3 nucleotides are TGTGCCAGCAGGGAGGGTAGTGGTCAGAATCAGCCCCAGCATTTT. Translated, it gives CASREGSGQNQPQHF. Full variable domain (missing parts from reference TRBV2 and TRBJ1-5): EPEVTQTPSHQVTQMGQEVILRCVPISNHLYFYWYRQILGQKVEFLVSFYNNEISEKSEIFDDQFSVERPDGSNFTLKIRSTKLEDSAMYFCASREGSGQNQPQHFGDGTRLSIL.

The chain joins TRBV4-1 to TRBJ2-2, with D perhaps TRBD1 (6 bases). Trimming pared 3 bases from V and 3 bases from J, leaving 14 bases between. This CDR3 is 16 amino acids long. In germline, CDR1 is MGHRA, CDR2 YSYEKL. The CDR3 nucleotides are TGCGCCAGCAGCCATCCCGACAGGAGAGACACCGGGGAGCTGTTTTTT. Translation: CASSHPDRRDTGELFF.

CDR3 region: CASSTIGYGYTF. The CDR3 bases are TGTGCCAGCAGCACTATTGGGTATGGCTACACCTTC. The rearrangement uses TRBV9 and TRBJ1-2; D uncertain. The CDR3 length is 12 residues. V was clipped by 4 bases and J by 5 bases, with 9 bases between them. From germline, CDR1 is SGDLS and CDR2 YYNGEE.

This chain connects TRBV3-1 (or the pseudogene TRBV3-2) to TRBJ2-1; D gene uncertain. Germline CDR1 and CDR2: LGHDT and YNNKEL (reference sequence). The CDR3 has 14 residues. Trimming shortened V by 4 bases and J by 9 bases, and 16 bases separated the two germline ends. CDR3 bases: TGTGCCAGCAGCCTTTCCAGCCTCTCAGGTGAGCAGTTCTTC. Translation gives CASSLSSLSGEQFF.

The chain has TRBV5-1 and TRBJ2-4; D not certain. The V gene's germline CDR1 is SGHRS and CDR2 YFSETQ. Trimming cost V 0 bases and J 5 bases, with 12 bases left between them. The CDR3 spans 15 residues. This CDR3 is CASSLVGQVQNIQYF. CDR3 in DNA: TGCGCCAGCAGCTTGGTTGGGCAGGTTCAAAACATTCAGTACTTC. Filled out from reference TRBV5-1 and TRBJ2-4, the complete variable domain reads KAGVTQTPRYLIKTRGQQVTLSCSPISGHRSVSWYQQTPGQGLQFLFEYFSETQRNKGNFPGRFSGRQFSNSRSEMNVSTLELGDSALYLCASSLVGQVQNIQYFGAGTRLSVL.

The chain uses TRBV4-2 and TRBJ1-2, with 9 nucleotides matching TRBD1. Germline CDR1 is LGHNA and CDR2 is YNFKEQ. Trimming at V came to 1 base and at J to 7 bases, leaving 1 base not matched to a gene. The CDR3 length is 13 residues. The CDR3: CASSQGTGAGYTF. The CDR3 DNA reads as TGTGCCAGCAGCCAAGGGACAGGGGCTGGCTACACCTTC.

This clone was seen more than once but under ten times. The chain links TRBV2 to TRBJ1-2, with 8 bases fitting TRBD1. The V segment lost 4 bases and the J segment 5 bases; nucleotides outside the gene matches: 15. The CDR3 runs to 17 residues. In germline, CDR1 is SNHLY, CDR2 FYNNEI. The CDR3 sequence is CASSGGQELTLGYGYTF. The CDR3 bases are TGTGCCAGCAGTGGGGGACAGGAACTAACCCTTGGTTATGGCTACACCTTC.

The CDR3 reads CASGIGTGSNEQFF. The CDR3 DNA reads TGTGCCAGCGGGATAGGGACAGGGTCCAATGAGCAGTTCTTC. The V gene is TRBV28, the J gene TRBJ2-1, with 9 nucleotides matching TRBD1. Unmatched junction bases numbered 8, after V lost 8 bases and J lost 6 bases. Germline V lookup: CDR1 MDHEN, CDR2 SYDVKM. The CDR3 is 14 residues long.

The rearrangement uses TRBV3-1 (or the pseudogene TRBV3-2) and TRBJ2-1, with 7 bases identical to TRBD2. V shed 0 bases and J 15 bases; nucleotides not matched to a gene: 11. This CDR3 region has 14 residues. Germline V lookup: CDR1 LGHDT, CDR2 YNNKEL (reference sequence). DNA for the CDR3: TGTGCCAGCAGCCAAGACGGGAGACCCGGGGAGGGGTTCTTC. It encodes CASSQDGRPGEGFF.

V usage is TRBV7-8 and J usage is TRBJ2-1; the match to TRBD2 covers 13 bases. Looked up from germline, CDR1 is SGHVS and CDR2 is FQNEAQ. V shed 4 bases, J shed 1 base, and the junction held 4 bases outside the gene matches. This CDR3 is 17 amino acids long. The CDR3 loop is CASSSGLAGRSYNEQFF. The CDR3, as DNA: TGTGCCAGCAGCTCGGGACTAGCGGGAAGGTCCTACAATGAGCAGTTCTTC.

A single count supports this clone. The gene calls are TRBV18 and TRBJ1-4; D is perhaps TRBD1 (5 bases). Trimming took 3 bases from V and 1 from J, leaving 6 bases between them. The CDR3 is made up of 14 amino acids. The germline CDR1 and CDR2 sequences are KGHSH and LQKENI. In DNA, the CDR3 is TGTGCCAGCTCACCCCAGGGAACTAATGAAAAACTGTTTTTT. Translation gives CASSPQGTNEKLFF.

DNA for the CDR3: TGTGCCAGCAGTCCTGACAGGGGCTATAATGAAAAACTGTTTTTT. Translating gives CASSPDRGYNEKLFF. V and J are TRBV7-9 and TRBJ1-4; 8 bases match TRBD1. Trimming cost V 6 bases and J 4 bases; bases outside gene matches: 7. CDR1 and CDR2 from the germline V gene are SEHNR and FQNEAQ (reference sequence). CDR3 size: 15 residues.

The rearrangement joins TRBV19 to TRBJ1-1; 7 bases match TRBD1. Trimming cost V 6 bases and J 6 bases; bases outside gene matches: 7. Germline V gene data show CDR1 as LNHDA and CDR2 as SQIVND (reference sequence). The CDR3 has 13 amino acids. CDR3 region: CASSPWGTAEAFF. The CDR3, as DNA: TGTGCCAGTAGCCCCTGGGGGACAGCTGAAGCTTTCTTT. The full variable domain, rest sourced from reference TRBV19 and TRBJ1-1, is DGGITQSPKYLFRKEGQNVTLSCEQNLNHDAMYWYRQDPGQGLRLIYYSQIVNDFQKGDIAEGYSVSREKKESFPLTVTSAQKNPTAFYLCASSPWGTAEAFFGQGTRLTVV.

This chain connects TRBV3-1 (or the pseudogene TRBV3-2) to TRBJ1-1; D remains unclear. Trimming took off 1 base at V and 7 bases at J, with 10 bases between the two ends. Germline loops: CDR1 LGHDT, CDR2 YNNKEL (reference sequence). The CDR3 spans 13 residues. Here the CDR3 reads CASSQGDILEAFF. The CDR3 DNA is TGTGCCAGCAGCCAAGGTGACATCCTTGAAGCTTTCTTT.

This rearrangement joins TRBV2 to TRBJ2-1; no clear D. The germline V gene encodes CDR1 SNHLY and CDR2 FYNNEI. V was clipped by 6 bases and J by 4 bases, with 7 bases between them. The CDR3 totals 12 residues. CDR3 bases: TGTGCCAGCAGCTCAGGTTACAATGAGCAGTTCTTC. It is translated as CASSSGYNEQFF.

V gene TRBV10-3 combines with J gene TRBJ2-1, with TRBD2 identical over 15 bases. The germline V gene encodes CDR1 ENHRY and CDR2 SYGVKD. The CDR3 consists of 19 residues. The V and J ends lost 5 bases and 1 base, in that order; junction bases with no gene match: 9. The CDR3 DNA reads as TGTGCCATCAGTCAGCCTGCCGGGACTAGCGGGGGGTCCTACAATGAGCAGTTCTTC. Protein product: CAISQPAGTSGGSYNEQFF.

The chain has TRBV9 and TRBJ2-1; 7 nucleotides align to TRBD2. V dropped 0 bases and J dropped 5; count of bases not matched to a gene: 5. This CDR3 contains 15 residues. Germline V CDR1 and CDR2: SGDLS, YYNGEE. The CDR3 DNA sequence: TGTGCCAGCAGCGTAGTAGCGGGCCTTAACAATGAGCAGTTCTTC. Its protein product is CASSVVAGLNNEQFF.

The genes are TRBV28 and TRBJ1-1; no definite D call. V gave up 5 bases and J gave up 3 bases, with 19 bases separating them. The germline CDR1 and CDR2 sequences are MDHEN and SYDVKM. The CDR3 contains 16 residues. The CDR3 loop is CASSPYPSRGHTEAFF. CDR3 in DNA: TGTGCCAGCAGTCCGTACCCCTCACGAGGCCACACTGAAGCTTTCTTT.

The chain uses TRBV18 and TRBJ2-5; D is perhaps TRBD1 (5 bases). CDR1 and CDR2 from the germline V gene are KGHSH and LQKENI. Deletions cut 4 bases from V and 1 base from J, with 7 bases between. The CDR3 is 13 amino acids. DNA of the CDR3: TGTGCCAGCTCACGAGACAGCCAAGAGACCCAGTACTTC. This codes for CASSRDSQETQYF.

The V call is TRBV5-1, the J call TRBJ1-1; D is unclear. Trimming removed 4 bases from V and 1 base from J, with 14 bases in between. The germline gives CDR1 SGHRS, CDR2 YFSETQ. This CDR3 region has 15 residues. CDR3 sequence (DNA): TGCGCCAGCAGCGAACGGCAGGTCGCGAACACTGAAGCTTTCTTT. Translation gives CASSERQVANTEAFF.